The rows below give T cell receptor beta chains drawn from one sample of a study of blood T cell repertoires in COVID-19. Sequenced by immunoSEQ multiplex PCR; TCRdb stores in-frame clones only, minus some. This sample carries about 300,000 clones, roughly 86% of them seen once, and the ten largest clones take over 1%. The sequenced sample was peripheral blood. The receptors were sampled from an older man with acute or convalescent COVID-19. Both conserved end residues are part of each CDR3. Each record gives: V gene, D gene, J gene, CDR3 protein, CDR3 DNA. The D gene is left open where the match is weak.

v_gene: TRBV5-1; d_gene: TRBD1; j_gene: TRBJ2-7; CDR3aa: CASSLAGTEYEQYF; CDR3nt: TGCGCCAGCAGCTTGGCCGGGACAGAGTACGAGCAGTACTTC
v_gene: TRBV5-1; d_gene: TRBD1; j_gene: TRBJ1-4; CDR3aa: CASSLARAGGASNEKLFF; CDR3nt: TGCGCCAGCAGCTTGGCCAGGGCAGGGGGCGCATCTAATGAAAAACTGTTTTTT
v_gene: TRBV10-3; d_gene: TRBD2; j_gene: TRBJ2-3; CDR3aa: CAISEAGLAGSDTQYF; CDR3nt: TGTGCCATCAGTGAAGCGGGACTAGCGGGATCAGATACGCAGTATTTT
v_gene: TRBV2; d_gene: TRBD2; j_gene: TRBJ2-2; CDR3aa: CAGASGLGNTGELFF; CDR3nt: TGTGCCGGCGCTTCGGGACTAGGTAACACCGGGGAGCTGTTTTTT
v_gene: TRBV28; d_gene: TRBD1; j_gene: TRBJ1-5; CDR3aa: CASSLLGGGKPQHF; CDR3nt: TGTGCCAGCAGTTTACTAGGGGGCGGAAAGCCCCAGCATTTT
v_gene: TRBV5-1; d_gene: -; j_gene: TRBJ2-7; CDR3aa: CASSLDSHYEQYF; CDR3nt: TGCGCCAGCAGCTTGGACAGCCACTACGAGCAGTACTTC
v_gene: TRBV9; d_gene: -; j_gene: TRBJ2-3; CDR3aa: CASSSTTKGTDTQYF; CDR3nt: TGTGCCAGCAGCTCCACAACAAAAGGCACAGATACGCAGTATTTT
v_gene: TRBV29-1; d_gene: -; j_gene: TRBJ1-2; CDR3aa: CSVENWGLLYGYTF; CDR3nt: TGCAGCGTTGAAAATTGGGGGCTGCTCTATGGCTACACCTTC
v_gene: TRBV3-1/TRBV3-2; d_gene: TRBD1; j_gene: TRBJ2-6; CDR3aa: CASSRGQGAGANVLTF; CDR3nt: TGTGCCAGCAGCCGCGGACAGGGGGCTGGGGCCAACGTCCTGACTTTC
v_gene: TRBV7-9; d_gene: -; j_gene: TRBJ2-1; CDR3aa: CASSLLGGSYNEQFF; CDR3nt: TGTGCCAGCAGCTTGTTAGGGGGTTCCTACAATGAGCAGTTCTTC
v_gene: TRBV6-5; d_gene: TRBD2; j_gene: TRBJ2-7; CDR3aa: CASSLGLAGLYEQYF; CDR3nt: TGTGCCAGCAGTCTCGGACTAGCGGGTCTCTACGAGCAGTACTTC